This T cell receptor (beta chain) was recorded in a study of blood T cells in healthy people across ages (dated by TCRdb to 2015 to 2017). Concerning the study at large: In model experiments, template switching captured about one uniquely barcoded TCR beta cDNA molecule for every two T cells. Age-related changes in TCR beta repertoire diversity were measured in the study by deep sequencing normalized with unique cDNA molecular identifiers. Donors were grouped into four age groups: young (average about 15 years), middle-aged (around 39), aged (around 60) and long-lived (82). To avoid experimental bias, donors of different ages were distributed randomly across sequencing lanes. Two additional independent replicas of 1 million unique cDNA reads from the same blood draw were analyzed for two donors (one aged 18 to 30 and one aged 80 or older).

In the case of this clonotype: Its antigen is unknown. No much larger clone is present one base from it, and per-base qualities are unavailable.

Donors were a few dozen systemically healthy Caucasian individuals from Russia aged roughly 6 to 90 years. Each donor gave about 9.7 milliliters of peripheral blood, drawn into EDTA-treated Vacutainer tubes. Ficoll-Paque density-gradient centrifugation was used to isolate PBMCs, with at least 7 million per sample. Total RNA, at least 5.5 micrograms per sample, was extracted from PBMCs with Trizol reagent. Naive CD45RAhigh/CD27high T cell percentages were measured by flow cytometry on a PBMC aliquot from every donor. Based on the germline V gene, the CDR1 and CDR2 sequences are SGHTA and FQGTGA. The CDR3 covers 16 residues, taking in both the cysteine and the phenylalanine. The sequence is cut down to CDR3 DNA, 48 bases in frame from base 1. V and J are truncated by 2 bases and 3 bases respectively, leaving an intervening sequence of 13 bases. Overall results and qualifications from the work: As age increased, observed TCR beta diversity per million T cells dropped in a roughly linear way, and a significant reduction was already evident by age 40. Bulk unsorted PBMC profiling prevented conclusive comparison of naive and antigen-experienced compartments. The percentage of naive T cells measured by flow cytometry correlated strongly with observed TCR beta diversity. Compared with the aged group, more naive CD4+ T cells, fewer expanded clones and increased TCR diversity were shown by the long-lived group, suggesting age selection. Estimates of total diversity based on one million sequenced T cells were considered lower bounds and underestimates. Donor CMV infection status was unknown, potentially confounding age-related changes in expanded clonotypes.

Library creation used 5' RACE. TCRdb shows the sequencer as Illumina HiSeq 2500. The second PCR ran for about 7 to 11 cycles and used a J-beta primer mix along with a sample-barcoded 5' primer. A unique molecular identifier was introduced onto each TCR beta cDNA molecule by a template-switch 5' adaptor carrying 12 random nucleotides. Each sample yielded at least 2.5 million CDR3-containing paired-end reads. The Mint cDNA synthesis kit, primed by a TRBC-specific oligonucleotide, was used to synthesize first-strand cDNA from all RNA. Following uracil-DNA glycosylase treatment, a first 18-cycle PCR with universal primers M1SS and BC2_uni_R was performed on all cDNA. For the original study's pipeline: Normalization of each sample was performed by random selection of 1 million high-quality reads, each carrying a distinct molecular identifier. Instead of being binned into consensus sequences, reads with shared molecular identifiers were discarded. MiTCR, set to a Q25 quality threshold and the strictest error-elimination algorithm, was used for CDR3 identification, clonotype clustering and error correction. Lower-bound total TCR beta diversity was estimated with a nonparametric unseen species model using Euler transformation. TCRdb handled the public reads itself, with Q25 trimming in fastp and clone calling in MiXCR, and kept productive beta chains. Every distinct CDR3 protein forms one entry, paired with its most common genes and DNA. TCRdb's processing, not the study's, gives the V and J calls here. The sample table records about 1.1 million distinct CDR3 sequences; roughly two fifths of these occur just once. Of the sample, about an eighth falls within the top ten clones.

The sequence links TRBV7-3 to TRBJ2-2, with a weak D call of TRBD2 (5 bases match). The source material was blood. The TCR was taken from a man between 18 and 35 years old in good health. This receptor has the CDR3 CASSLRRNKDTGELFF. The sequenced DNA: TGTGCCAGCAGCTTACGGAGGAACAAGGACACCGGGGAGCTGTTTTTT.